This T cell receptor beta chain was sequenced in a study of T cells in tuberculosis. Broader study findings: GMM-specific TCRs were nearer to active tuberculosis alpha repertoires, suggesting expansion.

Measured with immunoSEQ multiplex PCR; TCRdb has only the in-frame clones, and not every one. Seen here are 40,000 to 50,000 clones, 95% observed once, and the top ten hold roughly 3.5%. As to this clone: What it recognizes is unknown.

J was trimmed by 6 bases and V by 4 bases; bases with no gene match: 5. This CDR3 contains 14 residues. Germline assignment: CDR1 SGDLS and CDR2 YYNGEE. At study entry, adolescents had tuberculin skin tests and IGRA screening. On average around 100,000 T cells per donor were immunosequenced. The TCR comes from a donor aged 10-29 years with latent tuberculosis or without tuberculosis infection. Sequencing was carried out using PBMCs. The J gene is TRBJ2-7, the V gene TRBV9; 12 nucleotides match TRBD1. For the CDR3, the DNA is TGTGCCAGCAGCACGGGACAGGGGGCTCTCGAGCAGTACTTC. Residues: CASSTGQGALEQYF.